This TCR beta chain was sequenced in a study of blood T cell repertoires in COVID-19. The ends were cut back, 2 bases at V and 4 bases at J, with 11 bases in the middle. This CDR3 region has 15 residues. The germline gives CDR1 SNHLY, CDR2 FYNNEI. Clones were read by immunoSEQ multiplex PCR, and TCRdb kept only the in-frame ones, dropping some. The table has roughly 100,000 clones, around 90% seen once. V is TRBV2 and J is TRBJ2-2; unclear D gene. Sequenced material: peripheral blood. This receptor was obtained from a human donor in a cohort sampled during active COVID-19. This CDR3 reads CASSEQPRGTGELFF. CDR3 nucleotide sequence: TGTGCCAGCAGTGAACAGCCCCGAGGCACCGGGGAGCTGTTTTTT.